The sequence of this T cell receptor (beta chain) was determined in a study of T cell responses to AZD1222 COVID-19 vaccine. In the study overall: Second-dose intervals of approximately 4 or approximately 12 weeks were pooled.

Overall study findings and caveats: Compared with day 0, the breadth and depth of the Spike-specific TCR repertoire rose significantly after two doses of AZD1222. The study sampled repertoires only after the peak T cell response. Donors in the cohort were predominantly white British and more often female, and clonal diversity was possibly underestimated.

Repertoires were generated with immunoSEQ multiplex PCR, while TCRdb's copy carries only in-frame clones and drops some. In the table there are approximately 130,000 clones, about 90% of which are singletons. This CDR3 has 15 amino acids. Trimming pared 0 bases from V and 5 bases from J, leaving 12 bases between. Germline assignment: CDR1 SGHDT and CDR2 YYEEEE. A single count supports this clone. No antigen is known for it. This sequence joins TRBV5-6 and TRBJ2-1; a weak D match, TRBD1 (5 bases). The receptor was isolated from an adult in good health. The material sequenced was peripheral blood, taken on day 0 of AZD1222 vaccination. The CDR3 spells CASSLGGLEDNEQFF. CDR3 nucleotide sequence: TGTGCCAGCAGCTTGGGGGGCCTAGAGGACAATGAGCAGTTCTTC.